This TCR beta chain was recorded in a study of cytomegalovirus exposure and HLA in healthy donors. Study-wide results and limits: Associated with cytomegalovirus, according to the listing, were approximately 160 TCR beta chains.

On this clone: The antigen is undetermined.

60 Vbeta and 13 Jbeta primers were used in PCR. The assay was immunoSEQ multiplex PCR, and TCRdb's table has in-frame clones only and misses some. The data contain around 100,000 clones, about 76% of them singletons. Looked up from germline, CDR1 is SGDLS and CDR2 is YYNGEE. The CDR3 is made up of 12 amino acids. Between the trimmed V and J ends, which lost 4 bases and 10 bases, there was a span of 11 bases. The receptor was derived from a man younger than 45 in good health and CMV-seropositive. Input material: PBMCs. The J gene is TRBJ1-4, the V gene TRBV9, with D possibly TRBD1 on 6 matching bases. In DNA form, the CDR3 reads TGTGCCAGCAGCTTACAAGGGGGAAAACTGTTTTTT. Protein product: CASSLQGGKLFF.